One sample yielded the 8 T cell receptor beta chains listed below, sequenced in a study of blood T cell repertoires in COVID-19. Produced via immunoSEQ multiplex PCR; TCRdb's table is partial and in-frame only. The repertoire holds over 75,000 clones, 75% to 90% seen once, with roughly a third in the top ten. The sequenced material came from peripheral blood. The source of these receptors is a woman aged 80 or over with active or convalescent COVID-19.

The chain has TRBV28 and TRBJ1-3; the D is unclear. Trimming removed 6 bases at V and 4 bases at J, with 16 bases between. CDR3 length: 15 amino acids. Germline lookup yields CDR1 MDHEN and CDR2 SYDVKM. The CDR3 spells CASRANVVAGNTIYF. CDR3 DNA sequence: TGTGCCAGCAGGGCTAACGTGGTAGCAGGAAACACCATATATTTT.

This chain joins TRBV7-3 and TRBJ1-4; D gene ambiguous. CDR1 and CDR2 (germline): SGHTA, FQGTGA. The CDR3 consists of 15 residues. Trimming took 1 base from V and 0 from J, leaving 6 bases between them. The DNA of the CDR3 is TGTGCCAGCAGCTTAATGGGCACAACTAATGAAAAACTGTTTTTT. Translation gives CASSLMGTTNEKLFF.

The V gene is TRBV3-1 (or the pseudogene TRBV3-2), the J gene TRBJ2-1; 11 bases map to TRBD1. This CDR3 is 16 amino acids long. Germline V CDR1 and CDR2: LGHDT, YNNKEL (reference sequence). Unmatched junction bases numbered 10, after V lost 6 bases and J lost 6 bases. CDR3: CASSKNPGQGGNEQFF. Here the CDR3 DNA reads TGTGCCAGCAGTAAGAATCCGGGACAGGGGGGCAATGAGCAGTTCTTC.

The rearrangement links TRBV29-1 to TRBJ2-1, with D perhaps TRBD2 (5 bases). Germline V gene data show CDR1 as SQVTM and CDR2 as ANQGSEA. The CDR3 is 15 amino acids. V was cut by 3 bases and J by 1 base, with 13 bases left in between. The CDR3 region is CSVDFSGVSYNEQFF. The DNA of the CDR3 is TGCAGCGTTGACTTTTCCGGGGTGTCCTACAATGAGCAGTTCTTC.

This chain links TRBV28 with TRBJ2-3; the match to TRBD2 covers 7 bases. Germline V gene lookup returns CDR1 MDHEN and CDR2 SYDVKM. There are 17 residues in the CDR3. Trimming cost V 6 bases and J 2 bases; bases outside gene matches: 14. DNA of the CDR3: TGTGCCAGCAGGCCTTCAAGCGGGAAAGTTTTCACAGATACGCAGTATTTT. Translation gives CASRPSSGKVFTDTQYF.

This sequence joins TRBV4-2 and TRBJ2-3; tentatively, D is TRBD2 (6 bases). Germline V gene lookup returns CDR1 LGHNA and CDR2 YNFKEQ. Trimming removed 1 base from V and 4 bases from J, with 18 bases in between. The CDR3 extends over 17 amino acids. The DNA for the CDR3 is TGTGCCAGCAGCCAAGGAGAGGTCGGGAGCATTTCAGATACGCAGTATTTT. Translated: CASSQGEVGSISDTQYF.

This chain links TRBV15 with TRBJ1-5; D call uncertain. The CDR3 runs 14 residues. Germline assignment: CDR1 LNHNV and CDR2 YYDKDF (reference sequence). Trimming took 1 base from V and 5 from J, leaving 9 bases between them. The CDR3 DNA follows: TGTGCCACCAGCAGAGGGGCAGGTTATCAGCCCCAGCATTTT. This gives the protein CATSRGAGYQPQHF.

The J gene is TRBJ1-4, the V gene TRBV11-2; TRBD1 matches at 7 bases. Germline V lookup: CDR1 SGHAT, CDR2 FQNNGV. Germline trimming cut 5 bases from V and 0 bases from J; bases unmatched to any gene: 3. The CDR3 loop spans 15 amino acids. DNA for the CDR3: TGTGCCAGCAGCCCAACAGGGGCAACTAATGAAAAACTGTTTTTT. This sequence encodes CASSPTGATNEKLFF.